Listed below are T cell receptor beta chains from one sample, sequenced in a study of cytomegalovirus exposure and HLA in healthy donors. Assay used: immunoSEQ multiplex PCR; TCRdb lists only in-frame clones, some missing. The sample lists tens of thousands of clones, 80% to 85% occurring once. Sequenced: PBMCs. These receptors were collected from a woman younger than 35 in good health and CMV-seropositive. Both conserved end residues are part of each CDR3. Fields, in order: V gene, CDR3 protein.

V: TRBV6-4
CDR3: CASSGEGSTDTQYF

V: TRBV19
CDR3: CASSIYAGDYEQYF

V: TRBV2
CDR3: CASSSGTSGGAYEQYF

V: TRBV4-3
CDR3: CASSQERHQPQHF

V: TRBV9
CDR3: CASSDSTGLATASSYNEQFF

V: TRBV6-5
CDR3: CASTRGPFNYGYTF

V: TRBV15
CDR3: CATSRDRGFNEQYF

V: TRBV30
CDR3: CAWSLGTGGVADTQYF

V: TRBV7-9
CDR3: CASLGGDDSPLHF

V: TRBV7-2
CDR3: CASSFSGAGNTDTQYF

V: TRBV11-2
CDR3: CASTVLRGYQETQYF

V: TRBV19
CDR3: CASSTLTGPYEQYF

V: TRBV9
CDR3: CASSVAVGSDTQYF

V: TRBV6-6
CDR3: CASSSGGGGPWDTQYF

V: TRBV28
CDR3: CASRGGAGVGTDTQYF

V: TRBV5-6
CDR3: CASSWTGTSGVDEQFF

V: TRBV30
CDR3: CAWSPGGALEQYF

V: TRBV5-1
CDR3: CASSPPGQGGTEAFF

V: TRBV6-5
CDR3: CASSSGEGATFF

V: TRBV18
CDR3: CASSPQTGLREKLFF

V: TRBV27
CDR3: CASSLLASGDYEQYF

V: TRBV7-2
CDR3: CASSLDRGVGEKLFF